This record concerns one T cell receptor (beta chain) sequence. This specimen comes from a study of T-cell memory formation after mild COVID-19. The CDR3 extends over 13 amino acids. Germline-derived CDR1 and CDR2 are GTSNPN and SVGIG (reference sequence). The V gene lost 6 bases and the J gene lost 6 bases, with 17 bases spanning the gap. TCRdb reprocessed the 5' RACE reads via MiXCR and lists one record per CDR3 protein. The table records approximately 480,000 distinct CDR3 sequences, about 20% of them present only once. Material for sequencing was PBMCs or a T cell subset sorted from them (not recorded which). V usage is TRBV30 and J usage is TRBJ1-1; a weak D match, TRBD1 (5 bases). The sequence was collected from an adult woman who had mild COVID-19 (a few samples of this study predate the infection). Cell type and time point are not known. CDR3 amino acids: CACSPPGRPEAFF. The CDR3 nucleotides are TGTGCCTGTTCCCCCCCGGGACGGCCTGAAGCTTTCTTT.